The clone carrying this T cell receptor (beta chain) was observed many times. The CDR3 length is 13 residues. Germline CDR1 and CDR2: DFQATT and SNEGSKA (reference sequence). Between the trimmed V and J ends, which lost 6 bases and 7 bases, there was a span of 13 bases. The source of the sample is a study of T cells in Graves' hyperthyroidism and ophthalmopathy. Amplification targeted TCR beta CDR3 regions from RNA transcripts. HTBI primers were employed in a first-round RT-PCR of the TCR CDR3. TCRdb fed the multiplex PCR reads into MiXCR, producing one record per CDR3 protein. The sample includes roughly 280,000 distinct CDR3 sequences, over 15% of them seen just once.

This sequence was found in a woman in her sixties with Graves' ophthalmopathy. The material sequenced was blood. The rearrangement links TRBV20-1 to TRBJ1-6; no definite D call. The CDR3 DNA sequence: TGCAGTGCCACAAGGGAGGTGAATTCACCCCTCCACTTT. This sequence encodes CSATREVNSPLHF.